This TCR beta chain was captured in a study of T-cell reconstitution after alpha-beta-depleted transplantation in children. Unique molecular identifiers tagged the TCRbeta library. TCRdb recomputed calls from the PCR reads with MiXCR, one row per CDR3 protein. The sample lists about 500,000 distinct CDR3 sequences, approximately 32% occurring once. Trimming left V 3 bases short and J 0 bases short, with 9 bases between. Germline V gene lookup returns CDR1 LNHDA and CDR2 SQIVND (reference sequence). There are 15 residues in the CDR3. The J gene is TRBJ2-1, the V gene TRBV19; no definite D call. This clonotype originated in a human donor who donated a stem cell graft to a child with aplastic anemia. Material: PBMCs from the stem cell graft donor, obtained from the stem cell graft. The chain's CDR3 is CASSIVVGSYNEQFF. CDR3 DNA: TGTGCCAGTAGTATTGTCGTGGGCTCCTACAATGAGCAGTTCTTC. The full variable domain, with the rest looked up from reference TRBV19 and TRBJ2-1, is DGGITQSPKYLFRKEGQNVTLSCEQNLNHDAMYWYRQDPGQGLRLIYYSQIVNDFQKGDIAEGYSVSREKKESFPLTVTSAQKNPTAFYLCASSIVVGSYNEQFFGPGTRLTVL.